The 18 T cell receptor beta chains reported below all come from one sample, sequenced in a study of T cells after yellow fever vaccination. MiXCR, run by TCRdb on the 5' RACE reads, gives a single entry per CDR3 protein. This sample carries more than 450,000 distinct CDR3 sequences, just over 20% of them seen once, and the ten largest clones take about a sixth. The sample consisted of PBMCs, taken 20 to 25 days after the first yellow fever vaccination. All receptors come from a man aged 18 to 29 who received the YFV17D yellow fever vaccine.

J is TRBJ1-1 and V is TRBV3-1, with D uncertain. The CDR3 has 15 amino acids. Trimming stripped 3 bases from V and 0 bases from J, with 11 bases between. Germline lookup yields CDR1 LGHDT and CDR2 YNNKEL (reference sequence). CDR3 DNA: TGTGCCAGCAGCCAGTTGGCGGGGATGAACACTGAAGCTTTCTTT. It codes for CASSQLAGMNTEAFF.

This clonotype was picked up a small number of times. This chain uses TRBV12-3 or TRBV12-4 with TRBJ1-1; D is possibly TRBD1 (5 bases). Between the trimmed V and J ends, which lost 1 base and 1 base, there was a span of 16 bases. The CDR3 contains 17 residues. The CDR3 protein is CASSLGDRKAKNTEAFF. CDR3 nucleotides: TGTGCCAGCAGTTTAGGCGACAGAAAAGCTAAGAACACTGAAGCTTTCTTT.

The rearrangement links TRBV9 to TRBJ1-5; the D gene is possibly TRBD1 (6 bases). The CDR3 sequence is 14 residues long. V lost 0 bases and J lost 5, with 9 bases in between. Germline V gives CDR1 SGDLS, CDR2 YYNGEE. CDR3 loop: CASSVEGVHQPQHF. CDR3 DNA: TGTGCCAGCAGCGTAGAGGGGGTCCATCAGCCCCAGCATTTT.

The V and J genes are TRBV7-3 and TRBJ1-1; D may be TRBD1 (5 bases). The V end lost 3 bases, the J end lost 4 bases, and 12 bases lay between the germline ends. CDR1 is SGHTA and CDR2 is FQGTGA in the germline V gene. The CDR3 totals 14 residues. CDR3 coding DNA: TGTGCCAGCAGCTTTACAGGTTACGGCACTGAAGCTTTCTTT. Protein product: CASSFTGYGTEAFF.

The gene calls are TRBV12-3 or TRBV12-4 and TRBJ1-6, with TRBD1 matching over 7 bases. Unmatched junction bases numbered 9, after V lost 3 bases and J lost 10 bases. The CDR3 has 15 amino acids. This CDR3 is CASSFRVGQASPLHF. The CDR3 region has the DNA TGTGCCAGCAGTTTCCGGGTAGGACAGGCCTCACCCCTCCACTTT.

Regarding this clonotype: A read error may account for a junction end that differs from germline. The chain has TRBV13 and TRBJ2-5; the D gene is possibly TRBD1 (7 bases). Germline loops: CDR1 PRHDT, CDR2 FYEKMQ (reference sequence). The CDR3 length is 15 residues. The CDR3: CASSLGPGGSETQYF. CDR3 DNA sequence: TGTGCCAGCAGCCTAGGGCCAGGGGGGTCAGAGACCCAGTACTTC.

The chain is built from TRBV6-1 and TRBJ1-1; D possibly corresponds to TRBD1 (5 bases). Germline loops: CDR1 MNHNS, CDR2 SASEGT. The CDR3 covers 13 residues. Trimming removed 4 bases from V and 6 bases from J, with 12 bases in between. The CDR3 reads CASSGWGGPEAFF. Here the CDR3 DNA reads TGTGCCAGCAGTGGGTGGGGCGGCCCTGAAGCTTTCTTT.

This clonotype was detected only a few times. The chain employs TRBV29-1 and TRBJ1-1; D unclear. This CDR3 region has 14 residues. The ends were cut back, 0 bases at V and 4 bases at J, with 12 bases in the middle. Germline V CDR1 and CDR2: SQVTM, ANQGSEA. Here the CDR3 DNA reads TGCAGCGTTGAAGACACCCCACGAAGCACTGAAGCTTTCTTT. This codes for CSVEDTPRSTEAFF.

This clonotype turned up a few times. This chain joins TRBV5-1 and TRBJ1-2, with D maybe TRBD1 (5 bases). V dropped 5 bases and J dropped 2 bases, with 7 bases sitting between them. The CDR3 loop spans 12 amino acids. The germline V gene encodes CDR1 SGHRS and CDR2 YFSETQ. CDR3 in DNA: TGCGCCAGCAGGGAGGGGAACTATGGCTACACCTTC. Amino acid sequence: CASREGNYGYTF.

Written as DNA, the CDR3 is TGTGCCATCAGAGAAGGACTAGCAGGAACCTACGAGCAGTACTTC. Residues: CAIREGLAGTYEQYF. The rearrangement links TRBV10-3 to TRBJ2-7; the match to TRBD2 covers 8 bases. V dropped 6 bases and J dropped 2; count of bases not matched to a gene: 9. This CDR3 is built from 15 residues. The germline V gene encodes CDR1 ENHRY and CDR2 SYGVKD.

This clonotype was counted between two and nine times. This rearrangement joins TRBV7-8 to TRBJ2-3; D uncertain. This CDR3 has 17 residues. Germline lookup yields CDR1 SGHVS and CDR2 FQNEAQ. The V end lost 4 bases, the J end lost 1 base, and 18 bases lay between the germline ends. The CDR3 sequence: CASSSRRLHGGTDTQYF. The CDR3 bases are TGTGCCAGCAGCTCTAGGCGGTTGCACGGTGGCACAGATACGCAGTATTTT.

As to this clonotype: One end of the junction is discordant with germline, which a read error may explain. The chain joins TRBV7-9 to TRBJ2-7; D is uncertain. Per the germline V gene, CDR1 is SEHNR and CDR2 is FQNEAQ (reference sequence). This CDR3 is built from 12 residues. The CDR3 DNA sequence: TGTGCCAGAAGCTTAGTGATCTACGAGCAGTACTTC. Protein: CARSLVIYEQYF.

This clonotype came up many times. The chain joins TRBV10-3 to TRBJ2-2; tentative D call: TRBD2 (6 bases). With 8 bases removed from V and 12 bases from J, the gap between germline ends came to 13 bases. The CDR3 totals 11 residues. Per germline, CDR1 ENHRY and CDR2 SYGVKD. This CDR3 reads CAIGREAQLFF. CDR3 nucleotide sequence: TGTGCCATCGGTAGGGAGGCTCAGCTGTTTTTT.

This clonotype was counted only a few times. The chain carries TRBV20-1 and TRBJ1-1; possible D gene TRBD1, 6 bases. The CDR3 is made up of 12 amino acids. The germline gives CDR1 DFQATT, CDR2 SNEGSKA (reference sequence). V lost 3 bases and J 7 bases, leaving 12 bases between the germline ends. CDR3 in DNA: TGCAGTGCTAGTGACCAGGGGTTTGAAGCTTTCTTT. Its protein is CSASDQGFEAFF.

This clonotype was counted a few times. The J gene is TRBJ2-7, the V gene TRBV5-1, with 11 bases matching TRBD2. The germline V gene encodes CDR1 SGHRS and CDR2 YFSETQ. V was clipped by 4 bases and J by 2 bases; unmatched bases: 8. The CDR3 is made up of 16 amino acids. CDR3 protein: CASSPAGTSGPYEQYF. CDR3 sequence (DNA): TGCGCCAGCAGCCCCGCCGGGACTAGCGGCCCCTACGAGCAGTACTTC.

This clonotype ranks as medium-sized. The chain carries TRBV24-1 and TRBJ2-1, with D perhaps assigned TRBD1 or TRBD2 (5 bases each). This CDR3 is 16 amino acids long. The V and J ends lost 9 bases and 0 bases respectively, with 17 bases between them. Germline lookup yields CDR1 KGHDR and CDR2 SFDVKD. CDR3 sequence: CATRGRNVSSYNEQFF. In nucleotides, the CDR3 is TGTGCCACCCGGGGCCGGAATGTTAGCTCCTACAATGAGCAGTTCTTC.

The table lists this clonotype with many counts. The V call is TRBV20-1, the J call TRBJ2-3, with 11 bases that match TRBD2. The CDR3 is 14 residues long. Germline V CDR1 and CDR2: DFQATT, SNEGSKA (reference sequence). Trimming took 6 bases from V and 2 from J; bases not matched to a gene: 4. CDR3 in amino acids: CSAKLAGDTDTQYF. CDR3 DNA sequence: TGCAGTGCCAAACTAGCGGGGGACACAGATACGCAGTATTTT.

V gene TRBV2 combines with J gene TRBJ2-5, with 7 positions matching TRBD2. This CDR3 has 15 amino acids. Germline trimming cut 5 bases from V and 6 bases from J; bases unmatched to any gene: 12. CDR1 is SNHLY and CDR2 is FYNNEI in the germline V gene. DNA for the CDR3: TGTGCCAGCAGTCCGCTAGCGGCCCCTTTTCAGACCCAGTACTTC. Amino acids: CASSPLAAPFQTQYF. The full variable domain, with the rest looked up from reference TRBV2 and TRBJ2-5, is EPEVTQTPSHQVTQMGQEVILRCVPISNHLYFYWYRQILGQKVEFLVSFYNNEISEKSEIFDDQFSVERPDGSNFTLKIRSTKLEDSAMYFCASSPLAAPFQTQYFGPGTRLLVL.